Listed below are T cell receptor beta chains from one sample, sequenced in a study of T cell changes during pregnancy in multiple sclerosis. Repertoires were generated with immunoSEQ multiplex PCR, while TCRdb's copy carries only in-frame clones and drops some. The repertoire includes roughly 70,000 clones, approximately 90% of them detected once, and around 1.5% sits in the top ten. This specimen was peripheral blood, taken in the third trimester of pregnancy. The source is a female donor with multiple sclerosis, enrolled in a pregnancy study. CDR3s include the opening cysteine and the closing phenylalanine or tryptophan. Fields, in order: clone size, J gene, D gene, V gene, CDR3 DNA, CDR3 protein. The D gene is left open where the match is weak. Expanded clones are given a class, and other clones once, few, many or no size at all.

clone size: .
J gene: TRBJ2-3
D gene: TRBD2
V gene: TRBV6-4
CDR3 DNA: TGTGCCTCGCGGCGGGAGATGACAGATACGCAGTATTTT
CDR3 protein: CASRREMTDTQYF

clone size: .
J gene: TRBJ1-2
D gene: .
V gene: TRBV5-1
CDR3 DNA: TGCGCCAGCAGCTTGGTCACAGACTATGGCTACACCTTC
CDR3 protein: CASSLVTDYGYTF

clone size: .
J gene: TRBJ2-7
D gene: .
V gene: TRBV9
CDR3 DNA: TGTGCCAGCAGCGTAGAGGGCGGGTGGGGAGAGCAGTACTTC
CDR3 protein: CASSVEGGWGEQYF

clone size: .
J gene: TRBJ2-5
D gene: TRBD2
V gene: TRBV5-1
CDR3 DNA: TGCGCCAGCAGCTTGCCGTCGACTAGCGGGGGGAATTCCCAAGAGACCCAGTACTTC
CDR3 protein: CASSLPSTSGGNSQETQYF

clone size: once
J gene: TRBJ2-7
D gene: TRBD1
V gene: TRBV29-1
CDR3 DNA: TGCAGCGCGGGACAGGGTAACTACGAGCAGTACTTC
CDR3 protein: CSAGQGNYEQYF

clone size: .
J gene: TRBJ1-2
D gene: TRBD1
V gene: TRBV4-3
CDR3 DNA: TGCGCCAGCAGCCAGGAGACGACAGGGAGCTATGGCTACACCTTC
CDR3 protein: CASSQETTGSYGYTF

clone size: .
J gene: TRBJ2-5
D gene: TRBD2
V gene: TRBV19
CDR3 DNA: TGTGCCAGTAGTAGTTCAGGACTAGCGCATCGAGGGAGTCAGGAAACCCAGTACTTC
CDR3 protein: CASSSSGLAHRGSQETQYF

clone size: .
J gene: TRBJ2-3
D gene: .
V gene: TRBV9
CDR3 DNA: TGTGCCAGCAGCGCCCAGGGATCCTCTAGCACAGATACGCAGTATTTT
CDR3 protein: CASSAQGSSSTDTQYF

clone size: .
J gene: TRBJ2-2
D gene: .
V gene: TRBV6-5
CDR3 DNA: TGTGCCAGCAGTTTTCCGGCAGGGGAGGGTACCGGGGAGCTGTTTTTT
CDR3 protein: CASSFPAGEGTGELFF

clone size: few
J gene: TRBJ1-1
D gene: .
V gene: TRBV19
CDR3 DNA: TGTGCCAGTACACAGCTTATGAACACTGAAGCTTTCTTT
CDR3 protein: CASTQLMNTEAFF

clone size: once
J gene: TRBJ1-1
D gene: .
V gene: TRBV6-6
CDR3 DNA: TGTGCCAGCAGTTACTCGGCTCGAACTGAAGCTTTCTTT
CDR3 protein: CASSYSARTEAFF

clone size: .
J gene: TRBJ2-2
D gene: TRBD2
V gene: TRBV7-2
CDR3 DNA: TGTGCCAGCAGCTTTCTAGCGGGGGGGCCGAACACCGGGGAGCTGTTTTTT
CDR3 protein: CASSFLAGGPNTGELFF

clone size: .
J gene: TRBJ2-3
D gene: TRBD1
V gene: TRBV2
CDR3 DNA: TGTGCCAGCGGTGGACAGGGGGGCGATACGCAGTATTTT
CDR3 protein: CASGGQGGDTQYF

clone size: .
J gene: TRBJ1-5
D gene: TRBD1
V gene: TRBV6-5
CDR3 DNA: TGTGCCACCGCGGACAGGGGTCAGGGCAATCAGCCCCAGCATTTT
CDR3 protein: CATADRGQGNQPQHF

clone size: .
J gene: TRBJ2-4
D gene: .
V gene: TRBV6-5
CDR3 DNA: TGTGCCAGCAGTTTACTACAGGGTCCCAAAAACATTCAGTACTTC
CDR3 protein: CASSLLQGPKNIQYF

clone size: .
J gene: TRBJ2-5
D gene: TRBD2
V gene: TRBV19
CDR3 DNA: TGTGCCAGTAGTATAGAGGGGGCGGTTAGCGGGGTGGGGCAGCAAGAGACCCAGTACTTC
CDR3 protein: CASSIEGAVSGVGQQETQYF

clone size: .
J gene: TRBJ1-6
D gene: .
V gene: TRBV4-2
CDR3 DNA: TGTGCCAGCAGCCAAGATCAGGGATATTCACCCCTCCACTTT
CDR3 protein: CASSQDQGYSPLHF

clone size: .
J gene: TRBJ2-1
D gene: TRBD2
V gene: TRBV2
CDR3 DNA: TGTGCCACCGTAGGGACTAGCTATCACAATGAGCAGTTCTTC
CDR3 protein: CATVGTSYHNEQFF

clone size: .
J gene: TRBJ1-1
D gene: .
V gene: TRBV11-2
CDR3 DNA: TGTGCCAGCAGCTTAAGTGCGGGGTTGAACACTGAAGCTTTCTTT
CDR3 protein: CASSLSAGLNTEAFF

clone size: .
J gene: TRBJ1-3
D gene: .
V gene: TRBV4-3
CDR3 DNA: TGCGCCAGCAGCGAGAGGGGGGGGGCTGGAAACACCATATATTTT
CDR3 protein: CASSERGGAGNTIYF

clone size: .
J gene: TRBJ1-2
D gene: .
V gene: TRBV25-1
CDR3 DNA: TGTGCCAGCAGTCTAATGGCAACGGGGATCTATGGCTACACCTTC
CDR3 protein: CASSLMATGIYGYTF

clone size: .
J gene: TRBJ1-2
D gene: TRBD1
V gene: TRBV10-2
CDR3 DNA: TGCGCCAGCAGAGAATTGACAGGGCATGGCTACACCTTC
CDR3 protein: CASRELTGHGYTF